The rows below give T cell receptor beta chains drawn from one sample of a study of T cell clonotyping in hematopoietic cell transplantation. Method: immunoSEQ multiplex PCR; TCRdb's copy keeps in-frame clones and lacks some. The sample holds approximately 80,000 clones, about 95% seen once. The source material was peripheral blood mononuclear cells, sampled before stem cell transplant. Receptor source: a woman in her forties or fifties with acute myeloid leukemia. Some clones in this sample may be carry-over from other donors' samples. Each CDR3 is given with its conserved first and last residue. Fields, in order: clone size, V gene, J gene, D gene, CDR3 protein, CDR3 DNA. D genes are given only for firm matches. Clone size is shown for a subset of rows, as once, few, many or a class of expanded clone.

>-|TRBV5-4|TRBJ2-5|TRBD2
CASSFTSGAQETQYF
TGTGCCAGCAGCTTCACTAGCGGGGCTCAAGAGACCCAGTACTTC
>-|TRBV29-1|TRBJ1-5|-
CSVGAGPYSNQPQHF
TGCAGCGTGGGCGCAGGGCCTTATAGCAATCAGCCCCAGCATTTT
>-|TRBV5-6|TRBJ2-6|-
CASSLEDSSGANVLTF
TGTGCCAGCAGCTTGGAGGACAGCTCTGGGGCCAACGTCCTGACTTTC
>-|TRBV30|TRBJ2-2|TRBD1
CAWSVTWGQGGTGELFF
TGTGCCTGGAGCGTAACCTGGGGACAGGGGGGCACCGGGGAGCTGTTTTTT
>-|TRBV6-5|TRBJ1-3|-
CASRAGPKTGNTIYF
TGTGCCAGCAGAGCCGGGCCCAAAACAGGAAACACCATATATTTT
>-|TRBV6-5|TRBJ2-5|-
CASSYSKNSETQYF
TGTGCCAGCAGTTACTCGAAGAATTCGGAGACCCAGTACTTC
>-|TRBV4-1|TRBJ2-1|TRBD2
CASSRLLAPGAGGPSEQFF
TGCGCCAGCAGCCGACTATTGGCCCCGGGCGCGGGGGGGCCCAGTGAGCAGTTCTTC
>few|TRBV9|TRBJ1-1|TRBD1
CASRGRQGDTEAFF
TGTGCCAGCAGAGGTAGACAGGGCGACACTGAAGCTTTCTTT
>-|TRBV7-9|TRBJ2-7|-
CASSLGRGRGYYEQYF
TGTGCCAGCAGCTTGGGCCGCGGACGGGGATACTACGAGCAGTACTTC
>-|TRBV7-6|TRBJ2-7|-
CASSPDEEYEQYF
TGTGCCAGCAGCCCTGATGAAGAATACGAGCAGTACTTC
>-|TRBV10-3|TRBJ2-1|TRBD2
CAISVSGGSYNEQFF
TGTGCCATCAGTGTAAGCGGGGGCTCGTACAATGAGCAGTTCTTC
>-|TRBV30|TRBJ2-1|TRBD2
CAWSRVLAGGNEQFF
TGTGCCTGGAGTAGGGTACTAGCGGGGGGCAATGAGCAGTTCTTC
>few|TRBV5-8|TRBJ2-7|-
CASSLERAPSSYEQYF
TGTGCCAGCAGCTTGGAAAGGGCTCCGAGCTCCTACGAGCAGTACTTC
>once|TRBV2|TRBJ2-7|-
CASTETRGPYEQYF
TGTGCCAGCACCGAAACGCGGGGGCCTTACGAGCAGTACTTC
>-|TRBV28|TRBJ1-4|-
CASSTPGGRENEKLFF
TGTGCCAGCAGTACCCCGGGGGGGCGCGAAAATGAAAAACTGTTTTTT
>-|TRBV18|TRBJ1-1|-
CASSPRNGNTEAFF
TGTGCCAGCTCACCACGGAACGGGAACACTGAAGCTTTCTTT